This T cell receptor (beta chain) was identified during a study of blood T cell repertoires in COVID-19. Study details: Samples came from the United States, Italy and Spain, spanning acute and convalescent COVID-19. T cells, B-cell-depleted T cells, or PBMCs supplied cDNA or gDNA.

Germline V lookup: CDR1 SNHLY, CDR2 FYNNEI. The CDR3 sequence is 15 residues long. Unmatched junction bases numbered 3, after V lost 6 bases and J lost 0 bases. Original processing methods: Amplifying reference gene primers gave estimates of nucleated cell counts. TCRdb's copy holds only in-frame clones and misses some; the assay was immunoSEQ multiplex PCR. V and J calls and clone size come straight from that table; D and trimming were deduced from the DNA. The data hold 130,000 to 150,000 clones, with around 90% observed a single time. The V gene is TRBV2, the J gene TRBJ1-4, with TRBD1 matching over 8 bases. The material sequenced was peripheral blood. This TCR derives from a woman between 45 and 60 years old with acute or convalescent COVID-19. The CDR3 coding sequence is TGTGCCAGCAGGGAACAGGGGGCAACTAATGAAAAACTGTTTTTT. Its translation: CASREQGATNEKLFF.